This T cell receptor (beta chain) was obtained from a study of T-cell memory formation after mild COVID-19. Study in general: TCR clusters were mostly confined to one donor each.

This clonotype turned up a few times. The antigen remains unidentified. Study results and limitations: Largely, contracting CD4+ clones fell within CM and EM, and contracting CD8+ clones within EMRA.

TCRdb re-derived calls from the 5' RACE reads in MiXCR, one entry per CDR3 protein. The repertoire consists of about 600,000 distinct CDR3 sequences, with about 20% occurring once and the leading ten covering about 8.2%. The specimen was PBMCs or a T cell subset sorted from them (not recorded which). The clonotype was recovered from an adult woman who had mild COVID-19 (a few samples of this study predate the infection). Cell type and time point are not known.

The CDR3 here is CASSSTASYEQYF. The CDR3 DNA sequence: TGCGCCAGCAGCTCGACAGCCTCCTACGAGCAGTACTTC. V and J are TRBV5-1 and TRBJ2-7; a weak D match, TRBD1 (5 bases). V gave up 3 bases and J gave up 0 bases, with 7 bases separating them. CDR3 length equals 13 residues. Germline CDR1 is SGHRS and CDR2 is YFSETQ.